This TCR delta chain derives from a study of gamma-delta chains in newborns, infants, children. Study at large: Innate gammadelta T cells reportedly expand polyclonally right after birth, driven by microbial exposure, per the title.

As concerns this clone: Different DNA sequences within this sample yield the same CDR3.

The CDR3 sequence is 15 residues long. Unmatched junction bases numbered 10, after V lost 4 bases and J lost 0 bases. The germline V gene encodes CDR1 TVYSNPD and CDR2 GDNSRS (reference sequence). TCRdb re-called the reads with CATT. The sample carries approximately 3,200 delta-chain clones, around 53% recorded once. The receptor was isolated from a child who received the measles vaccine. The J gene is TRDJ1, the V gene TRDV3; TRDD3 matches 8 bases. The sample consisted of blood. CDR3 DNA: TGTGCCTCTTTACCCACTGGGGGCCACACCGATAAACTCATCTTT. This codes for CASLPTGGHTDKLIF.